What follows are 3 T cell receptor beta chains derived from one specimen sequenced in a study of identical twins. TCRdb re-called the 5' RACE reads through MiXCR, storing one row per CDR3 protein. The table shows approximately 700,000 distinct CDR3 sequences, with about 20% occurring only once. This sample also appeared in a second study, on T cells expressing NK-cell markers.

The sample taken for sequencing was PBMCs. The receptors were sampled from a woman aged 18-29 years in good health.

This clonotype was detected only a few times. The chain has TRBV15 and TRBJ2-5; 10 nucleotides line up with TRBD1. The trim removed 2 bases at V and 10 bases at J, leaving 13 bases unmatched. This CDR3 spans 16 amino acids. Germline assignment: CDR1 LNHNV and CDR2 YYDKDF (reference sequence). The CDR3 nucleotides read TGTGCCACCAGCAGAAGGCCGGGACAGGGGATAGAGGACCAGTACTTC. Its translation: CATSRRPGQGIEDQYF.

V and J are TRBV7-9 and TRBJ2-2, with 8 bases fitting TRBD1. In germline, CDR1 is SEHNR, CDR2 FQNEAQ (reference sequence). V lost 5 bases and J lost 0; bases outside the gene matches: 2. The CDR3 extends over 15 amino acids. For the CDR3, the DNA is TGTGCCAGCAGCGAGACAGGGGCGAACACCGGGGAGCTGTTTTTT. Translated, it gives CASSETGANTGELFF. The full variable domain, completed using reference TRBV7-9 and TRBJ2-2, is DTGVSQNPRHKITKRGQNVTFRCDPISEHNRLYWYRQTLGQGPEFLTYFQNEAQLEKSRLLSDRFSAERPKGSFSTLEIQRTEQGDSAMYLCASSETGANTGELFFGEGSRLTVL.

This clonotype has just a few counts. V usage is TRBV5-1 and J usage is TRBJ1-2, with 8 bases identical to TRBD1. Unmatched junction bases numbered 8, after V lost 3 bases and J lost 4 bases. CDR1 is SGHRS, CDR2 YFSETQ, per germline. The CDR3 has 15 amino acids. CDR3 coding DNA: TGCGCCAGCAGCTATGGACAGGGAGGAGGCTATGGCTACACCTTC. Residues: CASSYGQGGGYGYTF.